This T cell receptor beta chain was recovered during a study of cytomegalovirus exposure and HLA in healthy donors. General study results and limits: In vitro checks showed that three CMV-associated chains really do target CMV antigens.

A multiplex PCR was run with 60 Vbeta primers and 13 Jbeta primers. Libraries were prepared by immunoSEQ multiplex PCR; TCRdb keeps only in-frame clonotypes and omits some of them. The table records 88,000 or so clones, approximately 60% of them present only once. Note on this clone: No antigen is known for it.

The V segment lost 7 bases and the J segment 4 bases; nucleotides outside the gene matches: 7. Looked up from germline, CDR1 is MDHEN and CDR2 is SYDVKM. This CDR3 comprises 14 residues. This sequence originates from a male donor in good health and CMV-seropositive. Sequenced material: PBMCs. The chain joins TRBV28 to TRBJ1-5; 7 nucleotides align to TRBD1. The CDR3 DNA sequence: TGTGCCAGCACCTCGGACAGGCTTAATCAGCCCCAGCATTTT. This sequence encodes CASTSDRLNQPQHF.